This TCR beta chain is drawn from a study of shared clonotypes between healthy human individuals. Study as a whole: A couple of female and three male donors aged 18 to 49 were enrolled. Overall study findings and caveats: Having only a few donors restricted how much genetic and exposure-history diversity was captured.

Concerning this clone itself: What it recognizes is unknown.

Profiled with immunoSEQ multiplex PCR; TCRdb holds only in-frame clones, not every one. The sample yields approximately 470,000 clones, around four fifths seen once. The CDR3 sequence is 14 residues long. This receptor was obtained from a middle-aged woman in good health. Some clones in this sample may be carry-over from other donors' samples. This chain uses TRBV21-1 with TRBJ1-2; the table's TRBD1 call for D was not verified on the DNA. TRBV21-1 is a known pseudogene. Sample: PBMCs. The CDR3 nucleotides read TGTGCCAGCAGCAAAGGAGCAGGGCCCTATGGCTACACCTTC. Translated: CASSKGAGPYGYTF.